One TCR beta chain is described in this entry. What it recognizes is unknown. The CDR3 totals 17 residues. Germline values: CDR1 SNHLY, CDR2 FYNNEI. V shed 6 bases and J shed 4 bases, with 23 bases lying between them. Noted time point: before natalizumab initiation. The data were produced by immunoSEQ multiplex PCR, yet TCRdb's version contains in-frame clones alone and is incomplete. The table has tens of thousands of clones, 88% seen once; the top ten hold around 0.96%. This sample is drawn from a study of multiple sclerosis patients with progressive multifocal leukoencephalopathy. Broader study findings: Before and during natalizumab, the clones expanded at PML already existed.

This clonotype originated in a human donor with multiple sclerosis. V usage is TRBV2 and J usage is TRBJ2-3; no clear D. The specimen was PBMCs. This CDR3 is CASRERALPTESDTQYF. The CDR3 DNA reads TGTGCCAGCAGAGAACGAGCGCTACCCACGGAATCAGATACGCAGTATTTT.